These 28 T cell receptor beta chains share one sample of origin, sequenced in a study of chemoradiotherapy in HPV16-positive cancers. The data were produced by immunoSEQ multiplex PCR, yet TCRdb's version contains in-frame clones alone and is incomplete. Of roughly 28,000 clones in the sample, roughly nine tenths were seen once. The sample was blood, taken from a patient who underwent chemoradiotherapy. These receptors all come from a human donor with HPV-associated anogenital cancer.

Note on this clone: Other DNA variants within this sample encode the same CDR3. The chain is built from TRBV5-1 and TRBJ2-7, with D unresolved. Germline V CDR1 and CDR2: SGHRS, YFSETQ. This CDR3 region has 14 residues. V was cut by 0 bases and J by 0 bases, with 7 bases left in between. The CDR3 coding sequence is TGCGCCAGCAGCTTGGAGGATAGCTCCTACGAGCAGTACTTC. Its protein product is CASSLEDSSYEQYF.

The genes are TRBV28 and TRBJ1-3; D remains ambiguous. The CDR3 consists of 16 residues. CDR1 is MDHEN and CDR2 is SYDVKM in the germline V gene. V gave up 5 bases and J gave up 0 bases, with 14 bases separating them. CDR3 protein: CASSPPEGYSGNTIYF. The DNA of the CDR3 is TGTGCCAGCAGTCCCCCAGAGGGCTACTCTGGAAACACCATATATTTT.

The rearrangement joins TRBV19 to TRBJ2-7; no firm D call. The germline CDR1 and CDR2 sequences are LNHDA and SQIVND (reference sequence). The CDR3 runs 15 residues. V lost 0 bases and J lost 0, with 9 bases in between. DNA for the CDR3: TGTGCCAGTAGTATAGATGGGGTTGACTCCTACGAGCAGTACTTC. The encoded protein is CASSIDGVDSYEQYF.

The V and J genes are TRBV27 and TRBJ1-1, with D hard to call. CDR3 length: 14 residues. Per the germline V gene, CDR1 is MNHEY and CDR2 is SMNVEV (reference sequence). Trimming cost V 0 bases and J 1 base, with 6 bases left between them. CDR3 coding DNA: TGTGCCAGCAGTTTATCAGCCGGGAACACTGAAGCTTTCTTT. It yields the protein CASSLSAGNTEAFF.

This rearrangement joins TRBV4-1 to TRBJ2-5; either TRBD1 or TRBD2 may supply D (7 bases each). CDR1 MGHRA and CDR2 YSYEKL come from the germline V gene. There are 16 residues in the CDR3. With 2 bases removed from V and 4 bases from J, the gap between germline ends came to 17 bases. For the CDR3, the DNA is TGCGCCAGCAGCCAACAGGGGGGGGGTATGGTAGAGACCCAGTACTTC. This codes for CASSQQGGGMVETQYF.

The chain couples TRBV18 to TRBJ1-4; D might be TRBD1 (5 bases). Trimming cost V 3 bases and J 2 bases, with 10 bases left between them. This CDR3 has 15 amino acids. Germline CDR1 and CDR2: KGHSH and LQKENI. CDR3 nucleotide sequence: TGTGCCAGCTCACCCGGTGCAGGGACTAATGAAAAACTGTTTTTT. Translation: CASSPGAGTNEKLFF.

This clone was seen only a few times. This chain links TRBV2 with TRBJ2-7; D ambiguous. V was clipped by 5 bases and J by 7 bases, with 9 bases between them. Germline V CDR1 and CDR2: SNHLY, FYNNEI. The CDR3 covers 11 residues. The CDR3 loop is CASSSGFEQYF. In nucleotides, the CDR3 is TGTGCCAGCAGTTCCGGGTTTGAGCAGTACTTC.

This clone was seen just once. The chain carries TRBV15 and TRBJ1-2; no clear D gene. Germline V lookup: CDR1 LNHNV, CDR2 YYDKDF (reference sequence). The V end was cut by 0 bases, the J end by 4 bases, with 15 bases between. The length of the CDR3 is 16 residues. The CDR3 coding sequence is TGTGCCACCAGCAGAGATAGAAAAGGGATGCCCTATGGCTACACCTTC. The encoded protein is CATSRDRKGMPYGYTF. Combining the CDR3 with reference TRBV15 and TRBJ1-2 gives the whole variable domain DAMVIQNPRYQVTQFGKPVTLSCSQTLNHNVMYWYQQKSSQAPKLLFHYYDKDFNNEADTPDNFQSRRPNTSFCFLDIRSPGLGDTAMYLCATSRDRKGMPYGYTFGSGTRLTVV.

This rearrangement joins TRBV7-8 to TRBJ1-2; D gene uncertain. Germline values: CDR1 SGHVS, CDR2 FQNEAQ. Between the trimmed V and J ends, which lost 0 bases and 7 bases, there was a span of 9 bases. The CDR3 covers 13 residues. CDR3 DNA: TGTGCCAGCAGCTTAGCCGGGATCGGTGGCTACACCTTC. It yields the protein CASSLAGIGGYTF.

This chain uses TRBV10-3 with TRBJ2-7; 9 nucleotides line up with TRBD1. The germline V gene has CDR1 ENHRY and CDR2 SYGVKD. V lost 10 bases to trimming and J lost 7 bases; unmatched junction nucleotides: 11. The CDR3 is 13 amino acids. The CDR3 is CATNPTGTGEQYF. CDR3 DNA: TGTGCCACCAACCCCACCGGGACAGGGGAGCAGTACTTC.

This clone was seen a handful of times. The gene calls are TRBV7-2 and TRBJ1-1, with a tentative D call TRBD1 (6 bases). Per germline, CDR1 SGHTA and CDR2 FQGNSA. The CDR3 length is 14 residues. The V end lost 3 bases, the J end lost 1 base, and 9 bases lay between the germline ends. The CDR3 loop reads CASSFRDKNTEAFF. CDR3 coding DNA: TGTGCCAGCAGCTTTCGGGACAAGAACACTGAAGCTTTCTTT. Full variable domain (outside the CDR3, taken from reference TRBV7-2 and TRBJ1-1): GAGVSQSPSNKVTEKGKDVELRCDPISGHTALYWYRQSLGQGLEFLIYFQGNSAPDKSGLPSDRFSAERTGGSVSTLTIQRTQQEDSAVYLCASSFRDKNTEAFFGQGTRLTVV.

This sequence joins TRBV27 and TRBJ2-7; 7 bases align to TRBD2. V gave up 5 bases and J gave up 2 bases; unmatched junction bases: 6. Germline assignment: CDR1 MNHEY and CDR2 SMNVEV (reference sequence). There are 14 residues in the CDR3. The CDR3 loop is CASSIRAGAYEQYF. In DNA, the CDR3 is TGTGCCAGCAGTATTCGGGCGGGGGCCTACGAGCAGTACTTC.

CDR3 bases: TGTGCCAGCAGCTTGGCCGCTCAGGATGAAAAACTGTTTTTT. The encoded protein is CASSLAAQDEKLFF. This chain joins TRBV13 and TRBJ1-4; D is unresolved. The germline V gene encodes CDR1 PRHDT and CDR2 FYEKMQ (reference sequence). This CDR3 spans 14 amino acids. The V and J ends lost 3 bases and 6 bases respectively, with 11 bases between them.

V gene TRBV2 combines with J gene TRBJ2-2; D is unclear. The CDR3 is 15 residues long. Germline V gene sequence: CDR1 SNHLY, CDR2 FYNNEI. V was clipped by 5 bases and J by 4 bases, with 14 bases between them. The CDR3 is CASSLGSGRTGELFF. The DNA of the CDR3 is TGTGCCAGCAGTCTGGGGTCCGGGCGCACCGGGGAGCTGTTTTTT.

V and J are TRBV10-2 and TRBJ2-7; D is ambiguous. The CDR3 sequence is 13 residues long. Trimming shortened V by 4 bases and J by 3 bases, and 10 bases separated the two germline ends. Germline CDR1 reads WSHSY; CDR2 reads SAAADI. The CDR3 bases are TGCGCCAGCAGTGTGGTCGATTTCTACGAGCAGTACTTC. Amino acids: CASSVVDFYEQYF.

This clone came up a few times. The chain uses TRBV19 and TRBJ2-7; D possibly corresponds to TRBD1 (6 bases). V lost 4 bases and J 3 bases, leaving 10 bases between the germline ends. Germline-derived CDR1 and CDR2 are LNHDA and SQIVND (reference sequence). The CDR3 is made up of 13 amino acids. The chain's CDR3 is CASSTGAGYEQYF. The DNA for the CDR3 is TGTGCCAGTAGTACAGGGGCAGGCTACGAGCAGTACTTC.

The chain is built from TRBV28 and TRBJ1-4, with a weak D call TRBD1 (6 bases). Per the germline V gene, CDR1 is MDHEN and CDR2 is SYDVKM. V lost 2 bases, J lost 8 bases, and 12 bases lay in between. CDR3 length: 14 residues. CDR3 sequence: CASSLAGVNEKLFF. CDR3 sequence (DNA): TGTGCCAGCAGTTTAGCAGGGGTTAACGAAAAACTGTTTTTT.

The V and J genes are TRBV27 and TRBJ1-5; tentative D call: TRBD1 (6 bases). The CDR3 covers 14 residues. Germline loops: CDR1 MNHEY, CDR2 SMNVEV (reference sequence). V was clipped by 5 bases and J by 5 bases, with 13 bases between them. The CDR3 DNA reads as TGTGCCAGCAGTCCACGGACAGTTGATCAGCCCCAGCATTTT. It encodes CASSPRTVDQPQHF.

The chain has TRBV2 and TRBJ1-1; 7 bases match TRBD1. Trimming removed 2 bases from V and 1 base from J; junction bases left unmatched: 19. CDR1 and CDR2 (germline): SNHLY, FYNNEI. The CDR3 spans 20 residues. This chain's CDR3 is CASSELGDPQGSAWNTEAFF. The CDR3 DNA sequence: TGTGCCAGCAGTGAATTGGGGGATCCACAGGGGTCGGCGTGGAACACTGAAGCTTTCTTT. Full variable domain (remainder filled in from reference TRBV2 and TRBJ1-1): EPEVTQTPSHQVTQMGQEVILRCVPISNHLYFYWYRQILGQKVEFLVSFYNNEISEKSEIFDDQFSVERPDGSNFTLKIRSTKLEDSAMYFCASSELGDPQGSAWNTEAFFGQGTRLTVV.

In this sample, this clone turned up a few times. The rearrangement uses TRBV14 and TRBJ1-3, with a possible D match to TRBD1 (6 bases). The V gene lost 4 bases and the J gene lost 0 bases, with 10 bases spanning the gap. This CDR3 is 15 amino acids long. Germline CDR1 and CDR2: SGHDN and FVKESK. CDR3 sequence reads: CASSPRTDSGNTIYF. DNA for the CDR3: TGTGCCAGCAGCCCACGGACAGACTCTGGAAACACCATATATTTT.

This chain connects TRBV14 to TRBJ2-7; 7 bases are a match to TRBD1. Per germline, CDR1 SGHDN and CDR2 FVKESK. CDR3 size: 14 residues. V dropped 2 bases and J dropped 3; count of bases not matched to a gene: 4. The CDR3 DNA reads TGTGCCAGCAGCCAATCACAGGGGATCTACGAGCAGTACTTC. Amino acids: CASSQSQGIYEQYF.

This CDR3 reads CAIRQGTGTEAFF. The CDR3 DNA reads as TGTGCCATCAGGCAGGGTACAGGGACTGAAGCTTTCTTT. The V and J genes are TRBV10-3 and TRBJ1-1, with D perhaps matching TRBD1 (6 bases). Germline lookup yields CDR1 ENHRY and CDR2 SYGVKD. The CDR3 runs 13 residues. V dropped 6 bases and J dropped 5 bases, with 13 bases sitting between them.

V and J are TRBV11-2 and TRBJ2-1, with 9 bases identical to TRBD2. The trim removed 5 bases at V and 7 bases at J, leaving 15 bases unmatched. Germline CDR1 and CDR2: SGHAT and FQNNGV. CDR3 length: 17 residues. CDR3 sequence (DNA): TGTGCCAGCAGCCCCGGGCGCGGCGGGGGGGCCGTGAATGAGCAGTTCTTC. This translates into CASSPGRGGGAVNEQFF.

The J gene is TRBJ2-7, the V gene TRBV7-2; tentative D call: TRBD1 (6 bases). CDR1 and CDR2 (germline): SGHTA, FQGNSA. The CDR3 contains 14 residues. Trimming removed 1 base at V and 0 bases at J, with 7 bases between. For the CDR3, the DNA is TGTGCCAGCAGCTTAGTACAGGGCTCCTACGAGCAGTACTTC. Protein: CASSLVQGSYEQYF.

This sequence joins TRBV19 and TRBJ2-1; D may be TRBD1 or TRBD2 (5 bases each). The germline gives CDR1 LNHDA, CDR2 SQIVND (reference sequence). V was clipped by 3 bases and J by 8 bases, with 14 bases between them. The CDR3 has 14 residues. The CDR3 nucleotides read TGTGCCAGTAGTATGCTTTTTAGGGACCATGAGCAGTTCTTC. It is translated as CASSMLFRDHEQFF.

The rearrangement links TRBV4-1 to TRBJ1-2; the D gene is possibly TRBD1 (6 bases). The CDR3 runs 16 residues. Deletions cut 0 bases from V and 3 bases from J, with 14 bases between. Germline CDR1 reads MGHRA; CDR2 reads YSYEKL. The CDR3 spells CASSQDTGGLYYGYTF. CDR3 nucleotide sequence: TGCGCCAGCAGCCAAGATACTGGGGGGCTGTACTATGGCTACACCTTC.

The chain links TRBV6-6 to TRBJ2-3; the match to TRBD1 covers 7 bases. V lost 6 bases to trimming and J lost 1 base; unmatched junction nucleotides: 7. CDR1 and CDR2 from the germline V gene are MNHNY and SVGAGI (reference sequence). This CDR3 comprises 15 residues. The CDR3 coding sequence is TGTGCCAGCAGGTTAACAGGGGCTGGCACAGATACGCAGTATTTT. Its translation: CASRLTGAGTDTQYF.

The chain joins TRBV5-1 to TRBJ2-3, with D tentatively TRBD1 (6 bases). This CDR3 contains 13 residues. Germline CDR1 SGHRS, CDR2 YFSETQ. V was trimmed by 3 bases and J by 5 bases, leaving 10 bases between them. CDR3 DNA: TGCGCCAGCAGCTCCCCGGACAGAGATACGCAGTATTTT. This sequence encodes CASSSPDRDTQYF.